This TCR beta chain was recorded in a study of T-cell reconstitution after alpha-beta-depleted transplantation in children. General study findings and limits: At the one-year point after transplant, T-cell counts and TCRbeta diversity were found to come mostly from T cells that had been newly produced. Alpha-beta T cells present about two months after transplant were reported to originate from several hundred expanded graft clones.

Trimming removed 0 bases from V and 2 bases from J, with 17 bases in between. The germline V gene has CDR1 SGHRS and CDR2 YFSETQ. The CDR3 spans 17 residues. Unique molecular identifiers were incorporated when the TCRbeta library was constructed. TCRdb independently ran MiXCR on the PCR reads; one entry per CDR3 protein. Of 330,000 or so distinct CDR3 sequences detected, roughly 7.8% appear once; the ten largest clones hold over 7.5%. This clonotype was counted ten times or more. Its antigen remains unidentified. This receptor was obtained from a female patient between 2 and 15 years old who had a stem cell transplant for Fanconi anemia, so the T cells may come from the graft donor. The sequenced sample was peripheral blood, obtained 360 days after TCRalphabeta/CD19-depleted stem cell transplant. This sequence joins TRBV5-1 and TRBJ1-1; D is uncertain. CDR3 DNA sequence: TGCGCCAGCAGCTTGGTCCCCCTGAAGTTGGGAAACACTGAAGCTTTCTTT. It codes for CASSLVPLKLGNTEAFF.